This T cell receptor (beta chain) was recovered during a study of blood T cell repertoires in COVID-19 (dated by TCRdb to about 2020). In the study overall: Collaborator samples came from the United States, Italy and Spain and covered acute and convalescent phases of COVID-19. The prospective study material was composed of cDNA or gDNA derived from T cells, B-cell-depleted T cells, or PBMCs. Deeply sampled blood TCRbeta repertoires from subjects exposed to, actively infected with, or recovered from COVID-19 were included in the dataset. The repertoires were made available in a free public database intended to serve as a resource for research on the immune response to SARS-CoV-2. The samples were drawn from the first 160 participants of the ongoing ImmuneRACE study and from 1,254 subjects provided by 6 global collaborators. Sample metadata almost always included a de-identified subject ID, COVID-19 status, age in years and sex. Where available, HLA class I and class II types were taken from metadata supplied by the sample provider and were not determined by assay-based typing.

TCRbeta CDR3 regions were amplified from genomic DNA by means of the immunoSEQ Assay, a bias-controlled multiplex PCR. The paper's data handling went like this. Nucleated cell counts per sample were estimated from amplification of reference gene primers within the assay. Sequence reads were collapsed and filtered to measure the absolute abundance of every unique TCRbeta CDR3 rearrangement. For each sample, productive Simpson clonality was calculated as the square root of Simpson's diversity index over productive rearrangements. TCRdb took over this immuneACCESS table, retaining in-frame rearrangements with V and J assigned. Such tables are incomplete; in checked studies, under half of the missing clones stem from an unresolved V gene, and the remainder is unexplained. V, J and clone size were drawn from that table, and D and trimming were deduced from the DNA. The sample yields more than 300,000 clones; approximately 90% were counted once. Less than 4% of the sample is held by the ten biggest clonotypes.

V is reduced by 5 bases and J by 6 bases, leaving a spacing of 17 bases between them. The CDR3 contains 14 residues, cysteine and phenylalanine counted. Here the CDR3 DNA is all that survives: 42 bases in frame from base 1. CDR1 and CDR2, looked up from the germline V gene (reference sequence), are SGHAT and FQDESV. Participants in the prospective study were aged about 18 to 89 years, lived in 24 United States geographic areas, and enrolled through a virtual design. In the prospective study, participants were assigned to cohorts based on the clinical history participants reported in a screening survey and a study questionnaire. Exposed participants had been in contact, within 2 weeks of entering the study, with a person who had a PCR-confirmed or clinician-diagnosed case of COVID-19. In the prospective study, whole blood, serum and a nasopharyngeal or oropharyngeal swab were collected from each participant by mobile phlebotomists. Participants in the prospective study had the option to provide additional blood draws and questionnaires over a 2-month period. Before DNA extraction, prospective study blood samples were shipped either frozen or at room temperature.

General study outcomes and caveats: How much clinical and demographic metadata was included differed by source and by participant, and the metadata was provided uncurated.

This clone was seen only once. The specificity of this receptor is unknown. It has no much larger one-base neighbor in the sample; base qualities were not kept. Sequencing was carried out using PBMCs or T cells enriched from blood (not recorded which). The chain was built from TRBV11-1 and TRBJ2-7; TRBD2 is a possible D gene, resting on 6 matching bases. The source is a woman aged 25 to 39 who had been exposed to COVID-19. The CDR3 reads CASSRLEGGSEQYF. The nucleotide sequence is TGTGCCAGCAGCCGTTTGGAGGGCGGTTCCGAGCAGTACTTC.